The next 14 T cell receptor beta chains were all read from a single sample in a study of cytomegalovirus exposure and HLA in healthy donors listed by TCRdb under 2017. The library was prepared using the immunoSEQ multiplex PCR assay. For the multiplex PCR, a mixture combining 60 forward primers for TCR Vbeta segments and 13 reverse primers for TCR Jbeta segments was used. Not all clones reach the TCRdb copy of this immuneACCESS table, which keeps in-frame sequences only. Checked studies attribute under half of the gap to unresolved V genes and leave the rest unexplained. Within this sample are 170,000 or so clones, with about 88% of them counted one time only. The ten most abundant clones make up 1.5% to 2% of the sample. The specimen was PBMCs. These receptors were obtained from a woman aged 18-30 years in good health and CMV-seronegative.

The rearrangement uses TRBV6-5 and TRBJ2-5; TRBD2 matches at 10 bases. Gene TRBJ2-7 matches the end of the DNA better, so the J call may be wrong. This CDR3 is built from 15 residues. Per germline, CDR1 MNHEY and CDR2 SVGAGI. This CDR3 reads CASSYSTSGVYEQYF. CDR3 nucleotide sequence: TGTGCCAGCAGTTACTCTACTAGCGGGGTCTACGAGCAGTACTTC.

The chain uses TRBV4-2 and TRBJ2-1; 8 nucleotides match TRBD1. Looked up from germline, CDR1 is LGHNA and CDR2 is YNFKEQ. The CDR3 is 16 amino acids. J gave up 6 bases and V 2 bases, and 9 bases lay outside the gene matches. The CDR3: CASSQQPGQEGNEQFF. The CDR3 DNA follows: TGTGCCAGCAGCCAACAACCGGGACAGGAGGGCAATGAGCAGTTCTTC.

Only one count was recorded for this clone. V gene TRBV30 combines with J gene TRBJ1-1; D is possibly TRBD1 (5 bases). Germline V lookup: CDR1 GTSNPN, CDR2 SVGIG (reference sequence). V was cut by 1 base and J by 3 bases, with 12 bases left in between. This CDR3 contains 14 residues. The CDR3 region is CAWSGGGWDTEAFF. CDR3 DNA sequence: TGTGCCTGGAGTGGGGGCGGATGGGACACTGAAGCTTTCTTT.

The rearrangement uses TRBV13 and TRBJ1-2, with D hard to call. The CDR3 extends over 14 amino acids. Trimming removed 5 bases at V and 4 bases at J, with 14 bases between. CDR1 is PRHDT and CDR2 is FYEKMQ in the germline V gene (reference sequence). The CDR3 sequence is CASSPRAASYGYTF. The DNA for the CDR3 is TGTGCCAGCAGCCCGAGGGCCGCGTCCTATGGCTACACCTTC. Supplemented by reference TRBV13 and TRBJ1-2, the full variable domain reads AAGVIQSPRHLIKEKRETATLKCYPIPRHDTVYWYQQGPGQDPQFLISFYEKMQSDKGSIPDRFSAQQFSDYHSELNMSSLELGDSALYFCASSPRAASYGYTFGSGTRLTVV.

This clone was counted between two and nine times. Its ends do not fully match the called genes, so a read error is possible. This chain connects TRBV29-1 to TRBJ2-5; 9 positions match TRBD1. Germline lookup yields CDR1 SQVTM and CDR2 ANQGSEA. This CDR3 comprises 12 residues. The CDR3 protein is CSVKAGQGQSDF. The CDR3 region has the DNA TGCAGCGTTAAGGCGGGACAGGGCCAGAGTGACTTC.

The chain combines TRBV19 with TRBJ1-1; 9 bases map to TRBD1. The V gene's germline CDR1 is LNHDA and CDR2 SQIVND (reference sequence). With 6 bases clipped from V and 12 bases from J, the junction kept 8 bases outside the gene matches. The CDR3 runs 12 residues. The CDR3 nucleotides are TGTGCCAGTAGCCCGGGACAGGGTAAAACTTTCTTT. Translation gives CASSPGQGKTFF.

The chain employs TRBV25-1 and TRBJ2-1; a possible D gene is TRBD1 (6 bases). Germline loops: CDR1 MGHDK, CDR2 SYGVNS. This CDR3 is built from 17 residues. Trimming removed 4 bases at V and 9 bases at J, with 25 bases between. CDR3 sequence reads: CASSVDRVKGSRGEQFF. CDR3 in DNA: TGTGCCAGCAGTGTGGACAGAGTAAAAGGTAGTCGCGGTGAGCAGTTCTTC. Based on the CDR3 plus reference TRBV25-1 and TRBJ2-1, the full variable domain is EADIYQTPRYLVIGTGKKITLECSQTMGHDKMYWYQQDPGMELHLIHYSYGVNSTEKGDLSSESTVSRIRTEHFPLTLESARPSHTSQYLCASSVDRVKGSRGEQFFGPGTRLTVL.

V usage is TRBV25-1 and J usage is TRBJ1-1; D not certain. The CDR3 is made up of 13 amino acids. V shed 6 bases and J shed 2 bases, with 10 bases lying between them. The germline V gene has CDR1 MGHDK and CDR2 SYGVNS. The CDR3 nucleotides are TGTGCCAGCAGAGCGAACTACAACACTGAAGCTTTCTTT. Its translation: CASRANYNTEAFF.

The chain has TRBV19 and TRBJ2-1, with 11 bases fitting TRBD2. The V gene's germline CDR1 is LNHDA and CDR2 SQIVND (reference sequence). V shed 2 bases, J shed 7 bases, and the junction held 4 bases outside the gene matches. The CDR3 has 15 amino acids. CDR3 coding DNA: TGTGCCAGTAGTATAAGCCTAGCGGGGGGAAATGAGCAGTTCTTC. Its translation: CASSISLAGGNEQFF.

This sequence joins TRBV28 and TRBJ1-6; TRBD1 might be the D (6 bases). Germline CDR1 reads MDHEN; CDR2 reads SYDVKM. The length of the CDR3 is 12 residues. The V gene lost 8 bases and the J gene lost 6 bases, with 8 bases spanning the gap. The CDR3 loop reads CASGQINSPLHF. For the CDR3, the DNA is TGTGCCAGCGGACAGATTAATTCACCCCTCCACTTT.

The rearrangement uses TRBV14 and TRBJ2-1; D gene uncertain. Trimming took off 4 bases at V and 9 bases at J, with 4 bases between the two ends. Germline lookup yields CDR1 SGHDN and CDR2 FVKESK. The CDR3 is made up of 10 amino acids. This CDR3 is CASSPGEQFF. In DNA, the CDR3 is TGTGCCAGCAGCCCGGGTGAGCAGTTCTTC. The full variable domain, its missing parts supplied by reference TRBV14 and TRBJ2-1, is EAGVTQFPSHSVIEKGQTVTLRCDPISGHDNLYWYRRVMGKEIKFLLHFVKESKQDESGMPNNRFLAERTGGTYSTLKVQPAELEDSGVYFCASSPGEQFFGPGTRLTVL.

The chain employs TRBV28 and TRBJ1-1; 8 bases line up with TRBD1. The germline V gene encodes CDR1 MDHEN and CDR2 SYDVKM. Trimming cost V 5 bases and J 3 bases; bases outside gene matches: 8. The CDR3 is made up of 15 amino acids. The CDR3 DNA follows: TGTGCCAGCAGTCGTCCCACAGGGGGTGACACTGAAGCTTTCTTT. This translates into CASSRPTGGDTEAFF.

CDR3 sequence: CASSPGQGLGYTF. For the CDR3, the DNA is TGTGCCAGCAGCCCGGGACAGGGTCTCGGCTACACCTTC. J is TRBJ1-2 and V is TRBV5-4; 9 positions match TRBD1. The CDR3 covers 13 residues. Germline loops: CDR1 SGHNT, CDR2 YYREEE (reference sequence). Germline trimming cut 4 bases from V and 8 bases from J; bases unmatched to any gene: 6.

The count of this clone is one. The chain links TRBV28 to TRBJ2-7; 9 bases align to TRBD1. The CDR3 is 15 amino acids. The V gene's germline CDR1 is MDHEN and CDR2 SYDVKM. The V gene end was trimmed by 6 bases and the J gene end by 5 bases; junction bases not matched to a gene: 11. The CDR3 DNA reads TGTGCCAGCAGCAAAAGGACAGGGGATCCACACGAGCAGTACTTC. It yields the protein CASSKRTGDPHEQYF.